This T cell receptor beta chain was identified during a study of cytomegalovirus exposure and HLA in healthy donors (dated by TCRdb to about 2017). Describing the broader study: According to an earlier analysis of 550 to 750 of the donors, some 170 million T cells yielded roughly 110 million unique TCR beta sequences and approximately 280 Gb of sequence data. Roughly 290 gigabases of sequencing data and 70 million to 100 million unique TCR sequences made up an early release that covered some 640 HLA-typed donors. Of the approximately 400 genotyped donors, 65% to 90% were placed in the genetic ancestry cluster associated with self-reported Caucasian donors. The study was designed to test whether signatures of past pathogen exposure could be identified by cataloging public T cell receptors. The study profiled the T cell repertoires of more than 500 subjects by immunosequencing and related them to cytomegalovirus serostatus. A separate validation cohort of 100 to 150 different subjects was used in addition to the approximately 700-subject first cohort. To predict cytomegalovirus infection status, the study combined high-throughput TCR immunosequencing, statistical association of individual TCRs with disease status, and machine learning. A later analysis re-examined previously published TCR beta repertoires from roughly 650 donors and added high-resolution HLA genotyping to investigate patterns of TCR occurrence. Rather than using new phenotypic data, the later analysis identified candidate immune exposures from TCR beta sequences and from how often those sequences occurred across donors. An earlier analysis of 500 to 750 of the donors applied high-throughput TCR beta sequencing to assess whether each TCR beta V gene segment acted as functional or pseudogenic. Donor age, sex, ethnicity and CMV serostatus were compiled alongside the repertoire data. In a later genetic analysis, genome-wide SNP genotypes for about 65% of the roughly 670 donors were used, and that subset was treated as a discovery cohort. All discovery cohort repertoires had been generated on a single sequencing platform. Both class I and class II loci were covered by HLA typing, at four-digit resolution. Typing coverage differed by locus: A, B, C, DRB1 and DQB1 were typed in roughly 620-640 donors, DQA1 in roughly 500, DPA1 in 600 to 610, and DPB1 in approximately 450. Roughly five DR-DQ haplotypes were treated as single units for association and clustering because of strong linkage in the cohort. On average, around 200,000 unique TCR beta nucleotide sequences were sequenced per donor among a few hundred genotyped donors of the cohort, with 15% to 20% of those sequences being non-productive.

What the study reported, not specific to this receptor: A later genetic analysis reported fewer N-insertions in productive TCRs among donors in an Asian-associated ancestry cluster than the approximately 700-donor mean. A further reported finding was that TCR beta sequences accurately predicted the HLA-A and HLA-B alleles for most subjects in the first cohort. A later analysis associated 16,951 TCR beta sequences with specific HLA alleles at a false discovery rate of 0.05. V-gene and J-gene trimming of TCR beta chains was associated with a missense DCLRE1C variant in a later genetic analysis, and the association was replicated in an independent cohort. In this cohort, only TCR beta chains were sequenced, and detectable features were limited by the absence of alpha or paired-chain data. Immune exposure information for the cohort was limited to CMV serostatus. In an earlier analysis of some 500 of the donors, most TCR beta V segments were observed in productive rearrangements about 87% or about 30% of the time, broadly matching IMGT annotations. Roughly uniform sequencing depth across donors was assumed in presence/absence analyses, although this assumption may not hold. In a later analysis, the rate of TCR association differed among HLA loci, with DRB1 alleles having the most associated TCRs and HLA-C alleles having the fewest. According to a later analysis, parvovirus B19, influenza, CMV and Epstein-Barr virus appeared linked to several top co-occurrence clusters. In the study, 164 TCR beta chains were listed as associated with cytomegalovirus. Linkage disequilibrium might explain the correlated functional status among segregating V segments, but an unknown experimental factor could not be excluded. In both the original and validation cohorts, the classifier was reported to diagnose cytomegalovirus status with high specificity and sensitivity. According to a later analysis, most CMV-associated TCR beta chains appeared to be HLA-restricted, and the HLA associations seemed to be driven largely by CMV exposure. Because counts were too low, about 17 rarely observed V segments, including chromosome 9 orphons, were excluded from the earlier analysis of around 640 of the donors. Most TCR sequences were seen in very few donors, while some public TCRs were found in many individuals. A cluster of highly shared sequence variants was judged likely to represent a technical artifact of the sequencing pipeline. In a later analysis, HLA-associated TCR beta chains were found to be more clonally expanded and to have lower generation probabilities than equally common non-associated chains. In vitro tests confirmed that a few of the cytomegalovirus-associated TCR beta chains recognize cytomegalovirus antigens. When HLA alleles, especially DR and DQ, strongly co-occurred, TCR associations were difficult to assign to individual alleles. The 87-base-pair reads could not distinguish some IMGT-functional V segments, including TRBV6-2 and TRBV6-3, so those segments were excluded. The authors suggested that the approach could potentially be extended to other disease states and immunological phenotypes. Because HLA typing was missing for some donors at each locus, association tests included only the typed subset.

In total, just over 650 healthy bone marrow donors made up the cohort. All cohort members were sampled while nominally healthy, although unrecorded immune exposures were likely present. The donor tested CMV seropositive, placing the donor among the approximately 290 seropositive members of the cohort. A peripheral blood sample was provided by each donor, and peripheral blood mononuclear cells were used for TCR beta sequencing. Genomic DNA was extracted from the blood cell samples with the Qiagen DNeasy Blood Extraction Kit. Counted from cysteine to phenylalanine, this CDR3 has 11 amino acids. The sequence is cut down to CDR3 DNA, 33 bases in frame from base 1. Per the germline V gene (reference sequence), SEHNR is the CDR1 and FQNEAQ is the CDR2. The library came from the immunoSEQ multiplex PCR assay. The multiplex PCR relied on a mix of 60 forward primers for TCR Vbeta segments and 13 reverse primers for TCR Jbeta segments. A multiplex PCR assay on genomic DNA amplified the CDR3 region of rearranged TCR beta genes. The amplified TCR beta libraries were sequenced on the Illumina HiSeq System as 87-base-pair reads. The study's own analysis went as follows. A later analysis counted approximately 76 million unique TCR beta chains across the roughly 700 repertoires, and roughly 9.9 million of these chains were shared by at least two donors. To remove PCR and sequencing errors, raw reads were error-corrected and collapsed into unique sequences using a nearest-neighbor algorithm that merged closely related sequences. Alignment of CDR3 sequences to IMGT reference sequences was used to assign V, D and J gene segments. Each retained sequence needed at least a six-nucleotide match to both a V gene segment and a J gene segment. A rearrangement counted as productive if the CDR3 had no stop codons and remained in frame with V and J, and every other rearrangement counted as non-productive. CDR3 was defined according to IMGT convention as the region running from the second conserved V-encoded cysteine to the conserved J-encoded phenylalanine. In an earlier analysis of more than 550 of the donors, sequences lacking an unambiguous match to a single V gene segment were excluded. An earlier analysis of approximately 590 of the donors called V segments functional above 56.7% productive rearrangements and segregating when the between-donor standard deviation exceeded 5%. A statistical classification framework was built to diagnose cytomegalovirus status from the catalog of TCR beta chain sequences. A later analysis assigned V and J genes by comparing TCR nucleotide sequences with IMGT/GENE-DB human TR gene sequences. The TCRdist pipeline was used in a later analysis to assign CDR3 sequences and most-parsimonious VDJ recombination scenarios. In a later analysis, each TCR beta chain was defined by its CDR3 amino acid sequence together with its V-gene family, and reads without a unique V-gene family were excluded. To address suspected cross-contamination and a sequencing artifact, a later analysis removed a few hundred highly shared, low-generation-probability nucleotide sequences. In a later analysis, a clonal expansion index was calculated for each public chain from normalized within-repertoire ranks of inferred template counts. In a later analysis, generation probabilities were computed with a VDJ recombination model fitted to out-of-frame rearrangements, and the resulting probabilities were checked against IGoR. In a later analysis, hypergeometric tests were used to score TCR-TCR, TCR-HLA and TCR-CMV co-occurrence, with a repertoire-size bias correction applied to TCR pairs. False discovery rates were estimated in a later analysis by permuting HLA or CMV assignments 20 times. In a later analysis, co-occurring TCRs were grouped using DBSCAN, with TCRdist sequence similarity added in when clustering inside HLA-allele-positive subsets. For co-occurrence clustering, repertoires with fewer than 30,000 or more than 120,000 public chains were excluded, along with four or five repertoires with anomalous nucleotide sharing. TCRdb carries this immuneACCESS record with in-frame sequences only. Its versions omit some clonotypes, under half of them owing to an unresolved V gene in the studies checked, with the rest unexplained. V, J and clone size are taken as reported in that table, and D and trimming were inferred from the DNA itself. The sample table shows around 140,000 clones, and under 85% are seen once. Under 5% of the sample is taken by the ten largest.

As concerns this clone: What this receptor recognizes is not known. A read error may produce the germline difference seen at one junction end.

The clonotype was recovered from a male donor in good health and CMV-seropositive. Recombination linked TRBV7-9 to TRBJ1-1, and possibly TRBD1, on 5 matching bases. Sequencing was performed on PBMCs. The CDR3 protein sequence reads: CASSPGTEALF. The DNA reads TGTGCCAGCAGCCCCGGGACTGAAGCTCTCTTT.